This T cell receptor beta chain was identified in a study of human T cells and chemical hapten exposure. About the research overall: Small pooled library volume differences mainly caused per-sample TCR yield variation.

With regard to this clonotype: Its antigen remains unknown.

TCRdb re-called the RACE reads with MiXCR, one entry per CDR3 protein. There are 70,000 to 90,000 distinct CDR3 sequences in the sample; 10% to 14% occur only once, and 3% to 4% lies in the top ten. Described time point: patch test 3, about 24 weeks after DPC sensitization. This sample's treatment: therapeutic diphenylcyclopropenone sensitization with weekly scalp DPC. The CDR3 spans 14 residues. Germline assignment: CDR1 SGHNT and CDR2 YENEEA. V lost 4 bases to trimming and J lost 2 bases; unmatched junction nucleotides: 4. General study results and limits: No shift was seen in TCRs above 1 in 1000 frequency with DPC sensitization. Every donor had alopecia, and their immune response may therefore differ from healthy people's. The study found expanded TCRs formed significantly more large CDR3 similarity clusters than controls.

V gene TRBV11-3 combines with J gene TRBJ1-2; 7 bases are a match to TRBD1. The clonotype comes from a woman aged 45-59 years with alopecia areata. Some clones in this sample may be carry-over from other donors' samples. This specimen consisted of whole blood, obtained in connection with sensitization to the hapten diphenylcyclopropenone (DPC). CDR3 protein: CASSSPTGNYGYTF. The CDR3 DNA reads as TGTGCCAGCAGCTCACCGACAGGGAACTATGGCTACACCTTC.